This T cell receptor (beta chain) was found in a study of T cell responses to AZD1222 COVID-19 vaccine. Looking at the study overall: Second-dose timings of about 4 or about 12 weeks were pooled.

As regards this clone: Its matching antigen is unknown.

Sequencing used immunoSEQ multiplex PCR; TCRdb keeps in-frame clones, though not all of them. The table shows 120,000 to 150,000 clones, with 89% occurring only once. Findings of the study overall: Spike-specific TCR breadth and depth went up after people got two AZD1222 doses. Baseline seropositives among AZD1222 recipients totaled only five or six.

This CDR3 comprises 14 residues. The V gene's germline CDR1 is LGHNT and CDR2 FRNRAP. V lost 5 bases to trimming and J lost 5 bases; unmatched junction nucleotides: 4. The V call is TRBV12-5, the J call TRBJ2-1; TRBD1 matches at 9 bases. The sequencing here drew on peripheral blood, taken on day 0 of AZD1222 vaccination. The receptor was derived from an adult in good health. The CDR3 protein is CASGTGQGNNEQFF. CDR3 coding DNA: TGTGCTAGTGGTACCGGACAGGGGAACAATGAGCAGTTCTTC.